This T cell receptor beta chain was recorded in a study of cytomegalovirus exposure and HLA in healthy donors. Study-level results: There were 150 to 200 TCR beta chains listed as cytomegalovirus-associated.

Trimming removed 7 bases at V and 2 bases at J, with 14 bases between. The germline gives CDR1 LNHDA, CDR2 SQIVND (reference sequence). The CDR3 loop spans 14 amino acids. Repertoires were generated with immunoSEQ multiplex PCR, while TCRdb's copy carries only in-frame clones and drops some. The sample has roughly 180,000 clones; around nine tenths are singletons. Separate from the approximately 700-subject first cohort was the 120-subject validation cohort, to which the donors belonged. As concerns this clone: Antigen specificity is unknown.

Input material: PBMCs. This clonotype was sampled from a young man in good health and CMV-seropositive. This sequence joins TRBV19 and TRBJ1-1; the D is unclear. CDR3 coding DNA: TGTGCCAGTACAGCCAGTCAGATTAACACTGAAGCTTTCTTT. It is translated as CASTASQINTEAFF.